This passage covers 18 T cell receptor beta chains from one sample sequenced in a study of cytomegalovirus exposure and HLA in healthy donors. Primers: 60 Vbeta forward and 13 Jbeta reverse. Measured with immunoSEQ multiplex PCR; TCRdb has only the in-frame clones, and not every one. The sample contains 110,000 or so clones, over 8.5% of which appear only once. Sample: PBMCs. All receptors come from a middle-aged woman in good health and CMV-seropositive.

The chain is built from TRBV6-5 and TRBJ1-1; TRBD1 might be the D (5 bases). CDR3 size: 11 residues. V gave up 6 bases and J gave up 10 bases, with 12 bases separating them. In germline, CDR1 is MNHEY, CDR2 SVGAGI. Written as DNA, the CDR3 is TGTGCCAGCAGCTGGGCCGGGGGAGCTTTCTTT. Translating it yields CASSWAGGAFF.

The rearrangement links TRBV18 to TRBJ1-1; D not certain. The germline gives CDR1 KGHSH, CDR2 LQKENI. The V gene lost 0 bases and the J gene lost 3 bases, with 5 bases spanning the gap. The CDR3 covers 13 residues. The DNA of the CDR3 is TGTGCCAGCTCACCACCCTCCTACACTGAAGCTTTCTTT. It specifies CASSPPSYTEAFF.

This clone was detected only a few times. This chain uses TRBV10-3 with TRBJ1-6; no definite D call. This CDR3 has 14 amino acids. V lost 3 bases, J lost 9 bases, and 12 bases lay in between. CDR1 and CDR2 from the germline V gene are ENHRY and SYGVKD. CDR3 loop: CAISEGLAGSPLHF. CDR3 DNA: TGTGCCATCAGTGAAGGGCTGGCGGGTTCACCCCTCCACTTT.

This chain uses TRBV5-1 with TRBJ1-1; D uncertain. V was trimmed by 4 bases and J by 0 bases, leaving 10 bases between them. The CDR3 extends over 14 amino acids. Per germline, CDR1 SGHRS and CDR2 YFSETQ. The chain's CDR3 is CASSATAMNTEAFF. The CDR3 nucleotides are TGCGCCAGCAGCGCTACAGCCATGAACACTGAAGCTTTCTTT.

The V gene is TRBV28, the J gene TRBJ2-3; 7 bases match TRBD2. Germline V gene sequence: CDR1 MDHEN, CDR2 SYDVKM. With V trimmed by 9 bases and J by 6 bases, 9 bases remained unmatched. The CDR3 totals 13 residues. CDR3 protein: CASHSGLGDTQYF. CDR3 bases: TGTGCCAGTCATAGCGGGCTAGGGGATACGCAGTATTTT.

This clone was seen only a few times. The chain recombines TRBV29-1 with TRBJ2-5; 8 bases agree with TRBD1. V shed 3 bases and J 1 base; nucleotides not matched to a gene: 4. The CDR3 totals 14 residues. CDR1 SQVTM and CDR2 ANQGSEA come from the germline V gene. Here the CDR3 reads CSVDRQGAQETQYF. CDR3 DNA: TGCAGCGTTGATAGGCAGGGGGCCCAAGAGACCCAGTACTTC.

This chain joins TRBV10-2 and TRBJ2-5; a possible D gene is TRBD2 (5 bases). V was cut by 7 bases and J by 0 bases, with 15 bases left in between. Germline V gene sequence: CDR1 WSHSY, CDR2 SAAADI. This CDR3 spans 15 amino acids. The CDR3 region has the DNA TGCGCCAGCACTTCGGGTAGCGACTACCAAGAGACCCAGTACTTC. Amino acid sequence: CASTSGSDYQETQYF.

This clone was recorded a few times. The rearrangement joins TRBV20-1 to TRBJ1-2, with D hard to call. There are 9 residues in the CDR3. V was pared by 6 bases and J by 8 bases, with 7 bases between. Germline V gives CDR1 DFQATT, CDR2 SNEGSKA (reference sequence). Here the CDR3 DNA reads TGCAGTGCGAGGGAAGGCTACACCTTC. Its translation is CSAREGYTF.

This chain uses TRBV11-3 with TRBJ2-3; no firm D call. Germline CDR1 SGHNT, CDR2 YENEEA. The V gene lost 1 base and the J gene lost 2 bases, with 10 bases spanning the gap. The CDR3 runs 15 residues. CDR3: CASSLGSWATDTQYF. DNA of the CDR3: TGTGCCAGCAGCTTAGGATCGTGGGCCACAGATACGCAGTATTTT. The whole variable domain, filled in from reference TRBV11-3 and TRBJ2-3, reads EAGVVQSPRYKIIEKKQPVAFWCNPISGHNTLYWYLQNLGQGPELLIRYENEEAVDDSQLPKDRFSAERLKGVDSTLKIQPAELGDSAVYLCASSLGSWATDTQYFGPGTRLTVL.

The chain combines TRBV4-1 with TRBJ2-1; tentative D call: TRBD2 (5 bases). In germline, CDR1 is MGHRA, CDR2 YSYEKL. This CDR3 comprises 15 residues. The V end was cut by 2 bases, the J end by 7 bases, with 15 bases between. The CDR3 nucleotides read TGCGCCAGCAGCCAAATAGGGCTAGCCGGAAATGAGCAGTTCTTC. Its translation is CASSQIGLAGNEQFF.

Only a few counts were recorded for this clone. At the DNA level, this CDR3 is encoded by other sequences in the same sample as well. The J gene is TRBJ1-5, the V gene TRBV27; D possibly corresponds to TRBD1 (6 bases). V was shortened by 0 bases and J by 7 bases, with 13 bases between the two germline ends. The germline V gene has CDR1 MNHEY and CDR2 SMNVEV (reference sequence). The CDR3 has 15 amino acids. The CDR3 loop is CASSLSSRGYQPQHF. The CDR3 coding sequence is TGTGCCAGCAGTTTATCGAGCAGGGGTTACCAGCCCCAGCATTTT.

This clone has more than one count but fewer than ten. The CDR3 DNA reads as TGTGCCTGGAGGGGGCTGAGCTCCTACGAGCAGTACTTC. Amino acid sequence: CAWRGLSSYEQYF. The V and J genes are TRBV30 and TRBJ2-5, with TRBD1 as a possible D gene (5 bases). The J call may be in error: the DNA end matches TRBJ2-7 better. CDR1 is GTSNPN, CDR2 SVGIG, per germline (reference sequence). CDR3 size: 13 residues.

The sample holds a few counts of this clone. The chain carries TRBV29-1 and TRBJ2-7, with 10 bases matching TRBD1. CDR1 and CDR2 from the germline V gene are SQVTM and ANQGSEA. The CDR3 is 13 residues long. The V gene end was trimmed by 7 bases and the J gene end by 3 bases; junction bases not matched to a gene: 6. The CDR3 sequence is CSGIGDRGYEQYF. The CDR3 nucleotides read TGCAGCGGGATAGGGGACAGGGGCTACGAGCAGTACTTC.

Only a few counts were recorded for this clone. CDR3: CASRPRDNAYNSPLHF. The CDR3 DNA sequence: TGTGCCAGCAGACCGAGGGACAATGCCTATAATTCACCCCTCCACTTT. The J gene is TRBJ1-6, the V gene TRBV27; D is perhaps TRBD1 (6 bases). In germline, CDR1 is MNHEY, CDR2 SMNVEV (reference sequence). The CDR3 has 16 residues. V lost 6 bases and J 2 bases, leaving 14 bases between the germline ends.

The table lists this clone with a few counts. The gene calls are TRBV5-4 and TRBJ2-3; perhaps TRBD1 as D (6 bases). Per the germline V gene, CDR1 is SGHNT and CDR2 is YYREEE (reference sequence). Deletions cut 2 bases from V and 2 bases from J, with 15 bases between. This CDR3 region has 16 residues. The CDR3, as DNA: TGTGCCAGCAGCTTAAGGACAGCCCCGGACACAGATACGCAGTATTTT. It encodes CASSLRTAPDTDTQYF.

This clone was seen only a few times. V is TRBV5-4 and J is TRBJ2-3; D possibly corresponds to TRBD1 (5 bases). From germline, CDR1 is SGHNT and CDR2 YYREEE (reference sequence). The germline V and J ends were trimmed by 3 bases and 0 bases, with 8 bases remaining between them. This CDR3 spans 14 amino acids. The CDR3 DNA follows: TGTGCCAGCAGCTGGACACCTAGCACAGATACGCAGTATTTT. This gives the protein CASSWTPSTDTQYF.

This clone was counted between two and nine times. V usage is TRBV6-5 and J usage is TRBJ1-2, with a tentative D call TRBD1 (5 bases). The germline V and J ends were trimmed by 6 bases and 2 bases, with 16 bases remaining between them. CDR1 is MNHEY and CDR2 is SVGAGI in the germline V gene. This CDR3 spans 15 amino acids. The CDR3 coding sequence is TGTGCCAGCAGCAACCCGACTAGGGGCAACTATGGCTACACCTTC. This translates into CASSNPTRGNYGYTF.

This chain connects TRBV5-1 to TRBJ1-6, with 9 bases identical to TRBD1. CDR3 length: 14 amino acids. V dropped 6 bases and J dropped 10; count of bases not matched to a gene: 8. Germline V lookup: CDR1 SGHRS, CDR2 YFSETQ. The CDR3 reads CASKTGGEQSPLHF. CDR3 DNA: TGCGCCAGCAAGACAGGGGGTGAGCAATCACCCCTCCACTTT.